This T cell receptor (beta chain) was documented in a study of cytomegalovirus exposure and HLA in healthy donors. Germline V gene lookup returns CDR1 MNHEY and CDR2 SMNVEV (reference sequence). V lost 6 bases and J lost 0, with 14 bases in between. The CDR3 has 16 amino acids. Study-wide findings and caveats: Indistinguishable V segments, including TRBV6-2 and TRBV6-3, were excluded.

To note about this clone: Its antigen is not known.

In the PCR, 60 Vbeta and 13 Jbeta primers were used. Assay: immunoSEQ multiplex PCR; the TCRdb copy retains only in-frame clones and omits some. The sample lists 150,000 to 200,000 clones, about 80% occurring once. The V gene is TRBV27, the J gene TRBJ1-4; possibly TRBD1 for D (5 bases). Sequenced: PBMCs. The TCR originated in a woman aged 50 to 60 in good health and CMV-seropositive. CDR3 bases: TGTGCCAGCAGGACGGCGGCGGGGGCAACTAATGAAAAACTGTTTTTT. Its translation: CASRTAAGATNEKLFF.